Below are 6 T cell receptor beta chains sequenced from a single sample in a study of blood T cell repertoires in COVID-19. Assay: immunoSEQ multiplex PCR; the TCRdb copy retains only in-frame clones and omits some. The table includes a few hundred thousand clones, approximately 80% detected once. Sequencing was carried out using PBMCs or T cells enriched from blood (not recorded which). The receptors originated from a man aged 40-55 years who had recovered from COVID-19.

V and J are TRBV4-2 and TRBJ1-2; tentative D call: TRBD1 (5 bases). CDR3 size: 15 residues. The V end was cut by 0 bases, the J end by 4 bases, with 12 bases between. Germline V lookup: CDR1 LGHNA, CDR2 YNFKEQ. The CDR3 loop is CASSQDPGMGYGYTF. In DNA, the CDR3 is TGTGCCAGCAGCCAAGACCCAGGGATGGGCTATGGCTACACCTTC.

This chain joins TRBV19 and TRBJ1-5, with 9 bases matching TRBD1. Trimming took 0 bases from V and 6 from J; bases not matched to a gene: 6. Per germline, CDR1 LNHDA and CDR2 SQIVND (reference sequence). The CDR3 loop spans 16 amino acids. CDR3: CASSIEVGTGTQPQHF. Written as DNA, the CDR3 is TGTGCCAGTAGTATAGAAGTTGGGACAGGGACTCAGCCCCAGCATTTT.

Comment on this clone: Other DNA sequences of this sample code for an identical CDR3. This chain uses TRBV28 with TRBJ1-2; a weak D match, TRBD1 (6 bases). The CDR3 contains 11 residues. Trimming took off 3 bases at V and 11 bases at J, with 10 bases between the two ends. From germline, CDR1 is MDHEN and CDR2 SYDVKM. CDR3 DNA: TGTGCCAGCAGTTTCAGAGGGGGTTACACCTTC. Protein product: CASSFRGGYTF.

This chain connects TRBV5-1 to TRBJ2-1; TRBD1 matches 9 bases. CDR3 length: 16 residues. Germline values: CDR1 SGHRS, CDR2 YFSETQ. V was clipped by 1 base and J by 1 base; unmatched bases: 3. CDR3 sequence: CASSLRQGVSYNEQFF. DNA of the CDR3: TGCGCCAGCAGCTTGAGACAGGGGGTATCCTACAATGAGCAGTTCTTC.

The V call is TRBV19, the J call TRBJ2-1; the match to TRBD1 covers 9 bases. Trimming cost V 4 bases and J 5 bases; bases outside gene matches: 6. The CDR3 is made up of 15 amino acids. CDR1 and CDR2 from the germline V gene are LNHDA and SQIVND (reference sequence). The CDR3 DNA sequence: TGTGCCAGTAGTACGGTCAGACAGGGGGACAATGAGCAGTTCTTC. Its translation: CASSTVRQGDNEQFF.

This chain joins TRBV5-4 and TRBJ1-6; TRBD1 matches at 10 bases. Germline trimming cut 5 bases from V and 8 bases from J; bases unmatched to any gene: 13. The CDR3 totals 17 residues. Germline V lookup: CDR1 SGHNT, CDR2 YYREEE (reference sequence). CDR3 sequence reads: CASSYERRTGGDSPLHF. The CDR3, as DNA: TGTGCCAGCAGTTACGAGAGAAGGACAGGGGGGGATTCACCCCTCCACTTT. Using reference TRBV5-4 and TRBJ1-6 for the parts outside the CDR3, the full variable domain is ETGVTQSPTHLIKTRGQQVTLRCSSQSGHNTVSWYQQALGQGPQFIFQYYREEENGRGNFPPRFSGLQFPNYSSELNVNALELDDSALYLCASSYERRTGGDSPLHFGNGTRLTVT.